A selection of T cell receptor beta chains follows, all from one sample in a study of blood T cell repertoires in COVID-19. The assay was immunoSEQ multiplex PCR, and TCRdb's table has in-frame clones only and misses some. The sample lists 250,000 to 300,000 clones, 83% occurring once. Sequenced sample: peripheral blood. The receptors originated from a man in his sixties who had recovered from COVID-19. Both conserved end residues are trimmed from each CDR3.

ASSPRSSSGTSSYNEQF | TRBJ2-1 | TRBV3-1/TRBV3-2
ASSTSPGAPLH | TRBJ1-6 | TRBV19
ASSLGQGRDTQY | TRBJ2-3 | TRBV5-4
ASSVRGNTEAF | TRBJ1-1 | TRBV2
ASSQDKVQPGGYT | TRBJ1-2 | TRBV4-2
AKGEGGETQY | TRBJ2-5 | TRBV2
ASSPAGLAGGNEQF | TRBJ2-1 | TRBV18
ASSARGLTLQETQY | TRBJ2-5 | TRBV7-8
ASRLSSTDTQY | TRBJ2-3 | TRBV19
ASSPSGRAAGDTQY | TRBJ2-3 | TRBV5-8
ASKDYRTGELF | TRBJ2-2 | TRBV2
ASSLDRDLSGANVLT | TRBJ2-6 | TRBV4-1
ASSFGQGNEKLF | TRBJ1-4 | TRBV5-1
ASSLSGENYGYT | TRBJ1-2 | TRBV5-1
ASSSQFGGYT | TRBJ1-2 | TRBV27
ASSYPTGGNEKLF | TRBJ1-4 | TRBV7-9
ATSTSWSYEQY | TRBJ2-7 | TRBV28
ASSQDTGATDTQY | TRBJ2-3 | TRBV14
ASWDRVNYGYT | TRBJ1-2 | TRBV18
ASSLSTDTQY | TRBJ2-3 | TRBV28
ASSKQGRDEQY | TRBJ2-7 | TRBV6-6
ATSRGTGESQPQH | TRBJ1-5 | TRBV15
ASSRTGWGEKLF | TRBJ1-4 | TRBV27
ASSYYRTTNTEAF | TRBJ1-1 | TRBV6-6
ASRGATYEQY | TRBJ2-7 | TRBV6-5
ASSRLSGAQETQY | TRBJ2-5 | TRBV11-3
ASSVDSLLAKNIQY | TRBJ2-4 | TRBV2
ASKGASNEQF | TRBJ2-1 | TRBV2
ASSYGGQAGNTIY | TRBJ1-3 | TRBV6-5
SVEGQGSRSYT | TRBJ1-2 | TRBV29-1
ASSPTAGLAGGPMDEQF | TRBJ2-1 | TRBV27
ASSTHRLAGGETQY | TRBJ2-5 | TRBV19
ASSPGQGPGNTIY | TRBJ1-3 | TRBV4-1
ASSLTVNQPQH | TRBJ1-5 | TRBV5-1
ASTSASGMGLQETQY | TRBJ2-5 | TRBV5-8
ASSLGRINQPQH | TRBJ1-5 | TRBV5-6
ASSAPIGRLTEAF | TRBJ1-1 | TRBV28